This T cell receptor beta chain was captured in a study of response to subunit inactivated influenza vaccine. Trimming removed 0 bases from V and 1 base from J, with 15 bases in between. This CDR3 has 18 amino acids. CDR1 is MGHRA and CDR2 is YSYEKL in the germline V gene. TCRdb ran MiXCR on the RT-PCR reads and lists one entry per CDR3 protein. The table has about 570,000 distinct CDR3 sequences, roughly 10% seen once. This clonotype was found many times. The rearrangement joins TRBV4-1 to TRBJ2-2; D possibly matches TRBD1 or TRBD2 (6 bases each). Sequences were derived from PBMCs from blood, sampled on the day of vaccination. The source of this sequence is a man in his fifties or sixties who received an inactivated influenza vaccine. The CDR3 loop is CASSQESRLGGNTGELFF. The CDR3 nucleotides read TGCGCCAGCAGCCAAGAAAGCCGACTAGGGGGGAACACCGGGGAGCTGTTTTTT.